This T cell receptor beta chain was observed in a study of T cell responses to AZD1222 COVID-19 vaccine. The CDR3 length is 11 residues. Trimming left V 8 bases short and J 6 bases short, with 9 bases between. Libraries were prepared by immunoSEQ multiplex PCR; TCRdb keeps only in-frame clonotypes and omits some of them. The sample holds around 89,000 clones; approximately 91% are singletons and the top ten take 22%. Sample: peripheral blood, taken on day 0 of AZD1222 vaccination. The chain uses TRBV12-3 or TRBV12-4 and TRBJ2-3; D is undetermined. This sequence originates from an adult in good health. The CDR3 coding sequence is TGTGCCAGCGGCCGGGCCGATACGCAGTATTTT. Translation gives CASGRADTQYF.